This section outlines one T cell receptor (beta chain) sequence together with its context. The antigen is unknown. Trimming removed 4 bases from V and 4 bases from J; junction bases left unmatched: 8. In germline, CDR1 is MDHEN, CDR2 SYDVKM. This CDR3 spans 15 amino acids. The source of the sample is a study of cytomegalovirus exposure and HLA in healthy donors. Points from the study as a whole: The authors listed 150 to 200 TCR beta chains as cytomegalovirus-associated. Further analysis, carried out later, found HLA-associated TCR beta chains more clonally expanded than equally common other chains. With further analysis later on, most CMV-associated TCR beta chains appeared HLA-restricted.

13 Jbeta primers and 60 Vbeta primers were used for the PCR. Some clones are missing from TCRdb's copy, which holds only in-frame ones; the method was immunoSEQ multiplex PCR. The sample gives roughly 140,000 clones, about four fifths of which show up once; around 6.3% is in the top ten. Sequenced: PBMCs. V is TRBV28 and J is TRBJ1-2; 8 bases are shared with TRBD1. This clonotype was obtained from a man aged 45-65 years in good health and CMV-seropositive. This CDR3 reads CASSSDRGPLYGYTF. CDR3 in DNA: TGTGCCAGCAGTTCCGACAGGGGTCCCCTCTATGGCTACACCTTC.